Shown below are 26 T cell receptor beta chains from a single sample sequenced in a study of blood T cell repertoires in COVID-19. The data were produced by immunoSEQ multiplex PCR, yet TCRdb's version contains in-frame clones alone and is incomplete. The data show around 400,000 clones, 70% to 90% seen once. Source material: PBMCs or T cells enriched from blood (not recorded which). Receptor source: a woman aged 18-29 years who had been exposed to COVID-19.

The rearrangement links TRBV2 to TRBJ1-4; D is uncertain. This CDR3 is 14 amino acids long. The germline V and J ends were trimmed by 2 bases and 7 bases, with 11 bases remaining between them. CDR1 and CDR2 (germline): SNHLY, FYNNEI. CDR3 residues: CASSESRATEKLFF. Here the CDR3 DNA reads TGTGCCAGCAGTGAATCTAGAGCGACTGAAAAACTGTTTTTT.

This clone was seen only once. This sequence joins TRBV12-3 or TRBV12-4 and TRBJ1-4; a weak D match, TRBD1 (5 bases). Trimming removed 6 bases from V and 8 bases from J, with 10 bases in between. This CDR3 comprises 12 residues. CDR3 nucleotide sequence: TGTGCCAGCAGGGACATCTACGAAAAACTGTTTTTT. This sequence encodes CASRDIYEKLFF.

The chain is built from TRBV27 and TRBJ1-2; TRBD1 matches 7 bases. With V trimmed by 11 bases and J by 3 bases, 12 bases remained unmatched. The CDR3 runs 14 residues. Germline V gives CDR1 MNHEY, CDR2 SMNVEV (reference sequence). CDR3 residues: CASLGQDVDYGYTF. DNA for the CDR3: TGTGCCTCCCTCGGACAGGACGTGGACTATGGCTACACCTTC.

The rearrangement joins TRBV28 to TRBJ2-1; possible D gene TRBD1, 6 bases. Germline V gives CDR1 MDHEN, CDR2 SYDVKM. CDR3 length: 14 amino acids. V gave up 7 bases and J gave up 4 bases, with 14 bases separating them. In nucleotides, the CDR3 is TGTGCCAGCACCCCCGGGACACTGTACAATGAGCAGTTCTTC. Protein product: CASTPGTLYNEQFF.

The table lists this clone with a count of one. The CDR3 sequence is CAIGPLSTQYF. The CDR3 bases are TGTGCCATCGGGCCCCTCAGTACGCAGTATTTT. V usage is TRBV10-3 and J usage is TRBJ2-3; D gene uncertain. This CDR3 region has 11 residues. Between the trimmed V and J ends, which lost 8 bases and 8 bases, there was a span of 11 bases. Germline CDR1 ENHRY, CDR2 SYGVKD.

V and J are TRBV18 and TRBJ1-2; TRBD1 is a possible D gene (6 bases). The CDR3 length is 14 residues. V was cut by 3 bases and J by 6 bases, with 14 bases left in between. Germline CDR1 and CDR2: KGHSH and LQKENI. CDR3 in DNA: TGTGCCAGCTCACCCACAGGGATTCAGAATGGCTACACCTTC. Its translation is CASSPTGIQNGYTF.

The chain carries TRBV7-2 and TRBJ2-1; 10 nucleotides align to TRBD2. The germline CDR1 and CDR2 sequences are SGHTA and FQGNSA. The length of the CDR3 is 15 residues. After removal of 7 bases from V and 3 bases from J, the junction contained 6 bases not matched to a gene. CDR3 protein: CASITASGSYNEQFF. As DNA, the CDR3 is TGTGCCAGCATAACGGCTAGCGGGAGCTACAATGAGCAGTTCTTC.

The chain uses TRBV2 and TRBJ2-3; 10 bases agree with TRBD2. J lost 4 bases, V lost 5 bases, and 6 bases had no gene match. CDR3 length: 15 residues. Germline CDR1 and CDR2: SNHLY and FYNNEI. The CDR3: CASSRLAGASDTQYF. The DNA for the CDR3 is TGTGCCAGCAGTCGGCTAGCGGGAGCGTCAGATACGCAGTATTTT.

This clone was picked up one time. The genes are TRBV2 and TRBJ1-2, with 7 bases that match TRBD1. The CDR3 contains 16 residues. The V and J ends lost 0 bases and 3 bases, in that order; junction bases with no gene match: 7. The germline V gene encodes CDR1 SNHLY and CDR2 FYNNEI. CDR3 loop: CASSEARTGEDYGYTF. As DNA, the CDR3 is TGTGCCAGCAGTGAAGCACGCACAGGGGAAGACTATGGCTACACCTTC.

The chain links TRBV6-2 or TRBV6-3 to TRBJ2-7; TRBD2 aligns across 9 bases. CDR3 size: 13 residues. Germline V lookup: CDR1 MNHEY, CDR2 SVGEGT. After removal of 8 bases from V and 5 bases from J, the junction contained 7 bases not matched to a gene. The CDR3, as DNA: TGTGCCAGCGGCCCTAGCGGGAACGACGAGCAGTACTTC. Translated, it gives CASGPSGNDEQYF.

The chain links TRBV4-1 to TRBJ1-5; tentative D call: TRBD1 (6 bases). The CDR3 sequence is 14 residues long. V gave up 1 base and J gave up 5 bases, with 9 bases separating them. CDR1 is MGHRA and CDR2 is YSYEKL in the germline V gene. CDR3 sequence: CASSQAGVDQPQHF. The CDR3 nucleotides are TGCGCCAGCAGCCAAGCAGGGGTCGATCAGCCCCAGCATTTT.

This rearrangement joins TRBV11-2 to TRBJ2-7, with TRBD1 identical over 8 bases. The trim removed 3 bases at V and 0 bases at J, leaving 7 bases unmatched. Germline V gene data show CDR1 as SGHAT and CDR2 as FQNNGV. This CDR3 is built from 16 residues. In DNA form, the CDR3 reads TGTGCCAGCAGCTTGAGAAACAGGGGGACCTCCTACGAGCAGTACTTC. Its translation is CASSLRNRGTSYEQYF.

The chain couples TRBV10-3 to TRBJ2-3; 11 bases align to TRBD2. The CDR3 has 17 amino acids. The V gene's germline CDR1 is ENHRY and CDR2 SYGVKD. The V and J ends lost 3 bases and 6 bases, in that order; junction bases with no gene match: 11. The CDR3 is CAISDSGGALTIDTQYF. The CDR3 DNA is TGTGCCATCAGTGATAGCGGGGGGGCTCTCACTATCGATACGCAGTATTTT.

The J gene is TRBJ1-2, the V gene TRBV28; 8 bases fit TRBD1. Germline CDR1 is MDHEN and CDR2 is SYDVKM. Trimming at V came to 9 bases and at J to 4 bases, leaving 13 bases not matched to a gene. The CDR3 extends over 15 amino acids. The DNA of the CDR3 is TGTGCCAGTAGCCAAGAAGGGACAGGTTCCTATGGCTACACCTTC. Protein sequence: CASSQEGTGSYGYTF.

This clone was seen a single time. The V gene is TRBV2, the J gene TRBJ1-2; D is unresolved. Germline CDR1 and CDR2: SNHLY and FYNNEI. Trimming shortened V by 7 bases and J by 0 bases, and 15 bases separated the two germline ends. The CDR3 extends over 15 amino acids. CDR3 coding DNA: TGTGCCAGCATCCGCCCAGAGGTCACTAACTATGGCTACACCTTC. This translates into CASIRPEVTNYGYTF.

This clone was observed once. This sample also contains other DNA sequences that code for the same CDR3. CDR3 coding DNA: TGTGCCAGCAGCTTGCCAGGCGCCTACGAGCAGTACTTC. Protein: CASSLPGAYEQYF. The V call is TRBV5-6, the J call TRBJ2-7, with unresolved D. The V end was cut by 1 base, the J end by 2 bases, with 7 bases between. Germline V gives CDR1 SGHDT, CDR2 YYEEEE. The CDR3 length is 13 residues.

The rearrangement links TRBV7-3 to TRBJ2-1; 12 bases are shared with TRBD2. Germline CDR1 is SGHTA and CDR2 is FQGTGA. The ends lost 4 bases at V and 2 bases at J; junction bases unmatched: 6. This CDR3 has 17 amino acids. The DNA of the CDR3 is TGTGCCAGCAGCTCCTACGGACTAGCGGGGCCCTACAATGAGCAGTTCTTC. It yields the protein CASSSYGLAGPYNEQFF.

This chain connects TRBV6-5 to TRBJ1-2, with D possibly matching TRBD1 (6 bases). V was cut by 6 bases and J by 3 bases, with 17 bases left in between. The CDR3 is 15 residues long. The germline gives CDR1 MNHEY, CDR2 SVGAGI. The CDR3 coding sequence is TGTGCCAGCAGATACCCAGGGGCCGGGGACTATGGCTACACCTTC. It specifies CASRYPGAGDYGYTF.

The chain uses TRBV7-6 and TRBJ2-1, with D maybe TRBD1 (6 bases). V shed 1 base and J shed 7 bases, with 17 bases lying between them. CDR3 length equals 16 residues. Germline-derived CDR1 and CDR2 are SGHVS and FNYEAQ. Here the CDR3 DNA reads TGTGCCAGCAGCTTAGTGGGGGCAGTAGTAGATAATGAGCAGTTCTTC. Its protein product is CASSLVGAVVDNEQFF.

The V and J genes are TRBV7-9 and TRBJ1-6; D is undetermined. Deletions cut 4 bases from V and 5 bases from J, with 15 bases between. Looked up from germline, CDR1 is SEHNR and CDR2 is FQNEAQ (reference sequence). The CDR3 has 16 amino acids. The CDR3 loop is CASSSRKGGDNSPLHF. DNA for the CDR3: TGTGCCAGCAGCTCACGCAAGGGCGGGGATAATTCACCCCTCCACTTT.

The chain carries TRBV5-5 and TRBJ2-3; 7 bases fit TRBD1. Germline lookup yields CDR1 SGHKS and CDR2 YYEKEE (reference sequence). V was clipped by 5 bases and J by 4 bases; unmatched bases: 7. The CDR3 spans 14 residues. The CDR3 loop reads CASSLRQGSDTQYF. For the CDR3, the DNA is TGTGCCAGCAGTCTGCGACAGGGATCAGATACGCAGTATTTT.

CDR3: CSVASGNMYYEQYF. The CDR3 DNA follows: TGCAGCGTGGCCAGCGGGAACATGTACTACGAGCAGTACTTC. V usage is TRBV29-1 and J usage is TRBJ2-7, with 7 bases fitting TRBD2. Germline lookup yields CDR1 SQVTM and CDR2 ANQGSEA. This CDR3 has 14 amino acids. The trim removed 6 bases at V and 3 bases at J, leaving 11 bases unmatched.

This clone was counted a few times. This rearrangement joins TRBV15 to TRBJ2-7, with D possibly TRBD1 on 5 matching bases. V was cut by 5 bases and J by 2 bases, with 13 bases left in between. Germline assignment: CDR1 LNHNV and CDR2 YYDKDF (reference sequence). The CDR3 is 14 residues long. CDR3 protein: CATSRGTGTYEQYF. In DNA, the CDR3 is TGTGCCACCAGCCGAGGAACAGGTACCTACGAGCAGTACTTC. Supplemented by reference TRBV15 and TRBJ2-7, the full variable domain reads DAMVIQNPRYQVTQFGKPVTLSCSQTLNHNVMYWYQQKSSQAPKLLFHYYDKDFNNEADTPDNFQSRRPNTSFCFLDIRSPGLGDTAMYLCATSRGTGTYEQYFGPGTRLTVT.

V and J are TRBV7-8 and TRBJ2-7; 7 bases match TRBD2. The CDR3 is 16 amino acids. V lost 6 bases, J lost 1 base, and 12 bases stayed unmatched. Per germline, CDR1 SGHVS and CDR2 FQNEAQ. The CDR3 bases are TGTGCCAGCAGTTCAGATTCTAGCGGCGTATCCTACGAGCAGTACTTC. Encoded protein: CASSSDSSGVSYEQYF.

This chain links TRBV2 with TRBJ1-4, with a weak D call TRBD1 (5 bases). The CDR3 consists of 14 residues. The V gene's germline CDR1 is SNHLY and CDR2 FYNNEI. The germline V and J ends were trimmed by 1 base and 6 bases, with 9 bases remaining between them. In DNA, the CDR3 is TGTGCCAGCAGTGAAGGCTCAGGGTATGAAAAACTGTTTTTT. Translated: CASSEGSGYEKLFF.

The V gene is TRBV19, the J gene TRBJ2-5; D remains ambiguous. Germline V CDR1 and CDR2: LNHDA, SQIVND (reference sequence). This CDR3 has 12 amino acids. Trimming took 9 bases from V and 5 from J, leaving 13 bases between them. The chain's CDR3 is CASPLSWETQYF. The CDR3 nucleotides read TGTGCCAGCCCCCTATCCTGGGAGACCCAGTACTTC.